The clone carrying this TCR beta chain was observed a few times. Antigen unknown. This entry is derived from a study of blood T cells in healthy people across ages. The authors isolated at least 7 million PBMCs per sample. A J-beta primer mix and a sample-barcoded 5' primer were used in a second PCR of roughly 6 to 12 cycles. Via MiXCR, TCRdb re-called the 5' RACE reads, giving one row per CDR3 protein. The sample lists 1.5 million or so distinct CDR3 sequences, roughly 43% occurring once. The CDR3 is 13 residues long. V was shortened by 2 bases and J by 8 bases, with 12 bases between the two germline ends. Germline assignment: CDR1 MNHEY and CDR2 SMNVEV (reference sequence). Overall study findings and caveats: The unknown donor CMV status may have confounded expanded clonotype changes. Aged donors had fewer naive CD4+ cells and lower diversity than long-lived donors. Measured against age, TCR beta diversity per million T cells decreased in a roughly linear manner.

J is TRBJ1-2 and V is TRBV27; D is unresolved. This clonotype originated in a woman younger than 30 in good health. The sample comprised blood. For the CDR3, the DNA is TGTGCCAGCAGTTTACACGGTACGGAGGGCTACACCTTC. This translates into CASSLHGTEGYTF.